This TCR beta chain was recorded in a study of blood T cell repertoires in COVID-19. The wider study: Collection of acute and convalescent COVID-19 samples took place in the United States, Italy and Spain. Sources were T cells, B-cell-depleted T cells, or PBMCs; the material itself was cDNA or gDNA.

Profiling relied on immunoSEQ multiplex PCR, and the TCRdb table lists in-frame clones only, not all of them. The sample includes about 220,000 clones, approximately 88% of them seen just once. The study recruited people aged roughly 18 to 100 years across some 23 US areas. This CDR3 comprises 10 residues. Germline V gene data show CDR1 as LGHDT and CDR2 as YNNKEL (reference sequence). V lost 3 bases, J lost 18 bases, and 9 bases lay in between. The chain has TRBV3-1 (or the pseudogene TRBV3-2) and TRBJ1-6; D call uncertain. The source material was PBMCs or T cells enriched from blood (not recorded which). The receptor was derived from a woman aged 40 to 50 with acute COVID-19. For the CDR3, the DNA is TGTGCCAGCAGCCATTTCCGGGGCCACTTT. Residues: CASSHFRGHF.